Each of the 9 T cell receptor beta chains below was sequenced from the same sample in a study of T-cell reconstitution after alpha-beta-depleted transplantation in children. Unique molecular identifiers were incorporated during preparation of the TCRbeta library. TCRdb re-analysed the PCR reads in MiXCR, keeping a single row per CDR3 protein. Of approximately 130,000 distinct CDR3 sequences in the sample, more than 9.5% were seen once. The specimen was PBMCs, mostly from graft donor cells, collected 180 days after TCRalphabeta/CD19-depleted stem cell transplant. The receptors stem from a girl under three years old who had a stem cell transplant for combined immunodeficiency, so the T cells may come from the graft donor.

This clonotype was seen at least ten times. This rearrangement joins TRBV7-2 to TRBJ2-7, with D unresolved. Germline V gene data show CDR1 as SGHTA and CDR2 as FQGNSA. The CDR3 sequence is 17 residues long. The V end was cut by 2 bases, the J end by 4 bases, with 21 bases between. CDR3 residues: CASSLSLQPGRTYEQYF. CDR3 in DNA: TGTGCCAGCAGCTTAAGTTTACAGCCCGGAAGAACTTACGAGCAGTACTTC.

This clonotype was observed a handful of times. The chain couples TRBV7-8 to TRBJ2-7; TRBD2 matches at 8 bases. Per the germline V gene, CDR1 is SGHVS and CDR2 is FQNEAQ. Unmatched junction bases numbered 13, after V lost 4 bases and J lost 2 bases. The CDR3 extends over 17 amino acids. The CDR3 nucleotides read TGTGCCAGCAGCTCCTTTCTGGCGGGAGGAGTAACCTACGAGCAGTACTTC. This sequence encodes CASSSFLAGGVTYEQYF.

This clonotype was detected a few times. The chain employs TRBV24-1 and TRBJ2-7; the D call may be TRBD1 or TRBD2 (5 bases each). Per the germline V gene, CDR1 is KGHDR and CDR2 is SFDVKD. Trimming left V 2 bases short and J 6 bases short, with 10 bases between. This CDR3 spans 13 amino acids. Here the CDR3 reads CATSDSPGGEQYF. The CDR3 DNA reads TGTGCCACCAGTGATTCTCCTGGGGGCGAGCAGTACTTC.

This rearrangement joins TRBV4-3 to TRBJ2-7, with 7 nucleotides matching TRBD1. From germline, CDR1 is LGHNA and CDR2 YSLEER. Unmatched junction bases numbered 5, after V lost 0 bases and J lost 6 bases. The CDR3 covers 14 residues. In DNA, the CDR3 is TGCGCCAGCAGCCAAGATTCGACAGGGTCCGAGCAGTACTTC. Translation gives CASSQDSTGSEQYF.

This clonotype was detected many times. This chain joins TRBV5-1 and TRBJ1-2, with a possible D match to TRBD1 (6 bases). This CDR3 contains 13 residues. Germline CDR1 reads SGHRS; CDR2 reads YFSETQ. Trimming removed 4 bases from V and 4 bases from J, with 11 bases in between. The CDR3 nucleotides are TGCGCCAGCAGCGCCGACAGGCCCTATGGCTACACCTTC. Protein: CASSADRPYGYTF.

In this sample, this clonotype turned up many times. This chain uses TRBV7-2 with TRBJ2-7; 8 bases align to TRBD2. The CDR3 length is 12 residues. V trimming: 6 bases; J trimming: 6 bases; junction bases outside the gene matches: 4. Germline CDR1 SGHTA, CDR2 FQGNSA. The CDR3 loop is CASRGGGPEQYF. As DNA, the CDR3 is TGTGCCAGCAGGGGCGGGGGGCCCGAGCAGTACTTC.

In this sample, this clonotype turned up a few times. This sequence joins TRBV28 and TRBJ1-2; D remains ambiguous. The CDR3 consists of 14 residues. Trimming cost V 6 bases and J 3 bases, with 14 bases left between them. Per the germline V gene, CDR1 is MDHEN and CDR2 is SYDVKM. The CDR3 DNA reads as TGTGCCAGCAGCCGCCCGGGTCCGGACTATGGCTACACCTTC. Translation: CASSRPGPDYGYTF.

In this sample, this clonotype turned up a few times. The chain uses TRBV29-1 and TRBJ2-7; the match to TRBD2 covers 8 bases. Germline loops: CDR1 SQVTM, CDR2 ANQGSEA. V dropped 6 bases and J dropped 0; count of bases not matched to a gene: 10. This CDR3 comprises 15 residues. CDR3 nucleotides: TGCAGCGTCGCGGATCGGAGCGGGAGCTCCTACGAGCAGTACTTC. Its protein is CSVADRSGSSYEQYF.

The chain recombines TRBV20-1 with TRBJ2-3; TRBD2 matches at 10 bases. CDR1 is DFQATT and CDR2 is SNEGSKA in the germline V gene (reference sequence). The CDR3 totals 13 residues. J was trimmed by 4 bases and V by 7 bases; bases with no gene match: 5. The CDR3 bases are TGCAGTGTCTTCGGGACTAGCGCAGATACGCAGTATTTT. As protein: CSVFGTSADTQYF.